The source of this T cell receptor beta chain is a study of shared clonotypes between healthy human individuals (TCRdb year 2020). About the full investigation: A couple of women and a few men aged 18 to 49 years were included in the cohort. For each donor, CD4 naive and CD4 memory were each run on three plates, CD8 naive on two plates, and CD8 memory on one plate. Blood TCR repertoires of about 5 healthy adults were deeply sequenced to estimate repertoire size and the extent of clonotype sharing between individuals. To increase sequencing depth and limit assay-specific biases, different laboratories used diverse techniques to prepare libraries and sequence TCR repertoires. Per donor, leukapheresis produced somewhere between about 0.8 and 9 billion PBMCs. Results the study describes overall, beyond this receptor: Clonotypes shared by all four sorted-subset donors showed higher generation probabilities than non-shared clonotypes. Sampling was restricted to blood, and TCR repertoires in tissue are likely to differ from TCR repertoires in blood. Across a few donors, approximately 5% of naive CD4, around 3.5% of naive CD8, roughly 2.2% of memory CD4, and over 0.35% of memory CD8 clonotypes were shared. Incomplete sequencing was indicated by rarefaction of sorted-subset datasets, despite the large sequencing depth. The genetic and exposure-history diversity represented was limited by the small number of donors. Pairwise subsampling led to the expectation that sequencing depth would affect the degree of clonotype sharing among donors. Naive subsets generally had larger estimated clonotype richness than memory subsets did.

The donors were healthy, HIV-negative adults with no recently reported acute infections or vaccinations. Every donor was a Caucasian adult residing in Nashville, Tennessee, USA. CD4+ T cells were enriched through magnetic negative selection, after which naive cells were positively selected on CD45RA and the remaining negative fraction served as the memory subset. Blood was collected by leukapheresis, and PBMCs were isolated by Ficoll-Histopaque density gradient centrifugation and then cryopreserved in liquid nitrogen vapor phase. Analytical flow cytometry was used to check the purity and quantity of every magnetically sorted T cell population. From each sorted fraction, genomic DNA was isolated and quantified by UV absorbance on a Nanodrop 2000c. The sample holds one count of this clone. Its antigen remains undetermined. There are no base qualities to consult, and no much larger clone falls within one base.

From the cysteine through the phenylalanine, the CDR3 covers 11 amino acids. Only CDR3 DNA is held: 33 bases, read in frame from base 1. The germline V gene encodes CDR1 DFQATT and CDR2 SNEGSKA (reference sequence). At the junction V is shortened by 4 bases and J by 6 bases, with 8 bases in between. Using the deep immunoSEQ assay, multiplex PCR amplified TCR CDR3 regions from genomic DNA. Extracted genomic DNA from each cell subset was distributed evenly across all wells of several immunoSEQ 96-well plates, and each plate was treated as a replicate. For sorted subsets, about 200 ng genomic DNA, equal to about 30,000 T cell genomes, was loaded into each replicate PCR. The purified libraries were quantified using a Qubit 3.0 fluorometer, sized with a Bioanalyzer 2100, and then quantified again using the KAPA Library Quantification kit. Every immunoSEQ 96-well plate was sequenced on a dedicated single-read 150-cycle Illumina NextSeq 550 flow cell. In the authors' own workflow: Because the immunoSEQ output included only junctional sequences and no quality scores, the filtering could not be the same as the filtering used for full-length reads. To assign V/J genes and CDR3, sequences were annotated using PyIR, a Python wrapper for IgBLAST v1.9, with IMGT germline references. Reads with weak V/J assignments (E-value above 1e-6), missing CDR3, stop codons, out-of-frame junctions, or ambiguous translated residues were removed. V3J clonotypes were defined as sequences sharing an identical inferred V gene, J gene, and CDR3 amino acid sequence. Percentage overlap between repertoires was calculated by dividing the number of shared unique clonotypes by the size of the smaller repertoire. Repertoire richness was assessed with RTK rarefaction, the Chao1 estimator, and Recon v2.1 estimates of unobserved clonotypes. Generation probabilities were computed with OLGA for all TCRbeta clonotypes obtained by the gDNA method from four donors. TCRdb limited this immuneACCESS table to in-frame rearrangements with V and J called. A share of clones is missing; checked studies link under half to unresolved V genes, and the rest is unexplained. The D gene and trimming were derived from the DNA, and the V and J assignments and clone size from that table. Counted in this sample were roughly 2,300,000 clones; about 90% of them appeared once. The ten largest clones take up around 0.4% of the sample.

This sequence was found in a man in his late teens or twenties in good health. Some clones in this sample may be carry-over from other donors' samples. Sequencing used naive CD4+ T cells from PBMCs. The cell subset or site tag for this specimen amounts to: CD45RA+ positively selected. The rearrangement joined TRBV20-1 to TRBJ2-3; no D gene call is confident. The bases read TGCAGTGCTACCCAGGTGGATACGCAGTATTTT. This yields the protein CSATQVDTQYF.